Reported below is one T cell receptor beta chain. This sample is part of a study of blood T cell repertoires in COVID-19. Across the study: PBMCs, B-cell-depleted T cells, or T cells provided the cDNA or gDNA that made up the material.

TCRdb keeps only in-frame clones here, not all; method: immunoSEQ multiplex PCR. The sample lists around 250,000 clones, 91% occurring once. V was clipped by 5 bases and J by 6 bases; unmatched bases: 7. Germline V gene sequence: CDR1 LGHDT, CDR2 YNNKEL (reference sequence). This CDR3 is built from 15 residues. The genes are TRBV3-1 (or the pseudogene TRBV3-2) and TRBJ1-5; TRBD1 matches at 10 bases. This receptor was obtained from a human donor in a cohort exposed to, infected with or recovered from COVID-19 (not recorded which). The donor label of this sample is uncertain. The sequenced sample consisted of PBMCs or T cells enriched from blood (not recorded which). In DNA, the CDR3 is TGTGCCAGCAGCGCAGGGACAGGGGTCGGTCAGCCCCAGCATTTT. This gives the protein CASSAGTGVGQPQHF.